Listed below are T cell receptor beta chains from one sample, sequenced in a study of blood T cell repertoires in COVID-19. Produced via immunoSEQ multiplex PCR; TCRdb's table is partial and in-frame only. Seen here are 200,000 to 250,000 clones, roughly 83% observed once, and the top ten hold roughly 2%. The specimen sequenced was PBMCs or T cells enriched from blood (not recorded which). The receptors derive from a woman between 45 and 60 years old who had recovered from COVID-19. CDR3s include the opening cysteine and the closing phenylalanine or tryptophan. D genes are given only for firm matches. Clone size is shown for a subset of rows, as once, few, many or a class of expanded clone.

-	TRBV5-1	TRBJ2-6	-	TGCGCCAGCAGAGACTTAAGCTCTGGGGCCAACGTCCTGACTTTC	CASRDLSSGANVLTF
-	TRBV18	TRBJ1-5	-	TGTGCCAGCTCACCGGCTCATGGCAATCAGCCCCAGCATTTT	CASSPAHGNQPQHF
-	TRBV9	TRBJ2-1	-	TGTGCCAGCAGCGTAGCTCTTAGCATCGGCTACAATGAGCAGTTCTTC	CASSVALSIGYNEQFF
-	TRBV7-8	TRBJ2-7	few	TGTGCCAGCAGCTTAGATCTGGCATCCTACGAGCAGTACTTC	CASSLDLASYEQYF
TRBD2	TRBV7-8	TRBJ2-1	-	TGTGCCAGCAGCTGGAGGACTAGCGGGGGGGTGAAATACTCCTACAATGAGCAGTTCTTC	CASSWRTSGGVKYSYNEQFF
-	TRBV6-5	TRBJ2-2	-	TGTGCCAGCAGTTCCTTAGCGGAGGGCGGGGAGCTGTTTTTT	CASSSLAEGGELFF
TRBD1	TRBV25-1	TRBJ1-4	-	TGTGCCAGCAGTGAGGGACAGGGCCTTACGAATGAAAAACTGTTTTTT	CASSEGQGLTNEKLFF
-	TRBV6-2/TRBV6-3	TRBJ2-7	-	TGTGCCAGCAGTTTGGTGAAACAGGACTACGAGCAGTACTTC	CASSLVKQDYEQYF
-	TRBV11-2	TRBJ2-3	-	TGTGCCAGCAGCCCGTGGACAGCCTCCACAGATACGCAGTATTTT	CASSPWTASTDTQYF
TRBD2	TRBV25-1	TRBJ2-1	-	TGTGCCAGCAGTCTCCGGGCTAGCGGTTACAATGAGCAGTTCTTC	CASSLRASGYNEQFF
-	TRBV2	TRBJ1-5	-	TGTGCCAGCATGGCTCAGGGCCATAGCAATCAGCCCCAGCATTTT	CASMAQGHSNQPQHF
-	TRBV5-4	TRBJ2-3	-	TGTGCCAGCAACACGGGGGGCGGTGGCACAGATACGCAGTATTTT	CASNTGGGGTDTQYF
-	TRBV7-9	TRBJ2-7	-	TGTGCCAGCAGCTTACCTCGGACGGGAACCTACGAGCAGTACTTC	CASSLPRTGTYEQYF
-	TRBV14	TRBJ2-7	-	TGTGCCAGCAGCCAAGAACATGCGGGGTCCGCCTACGAGCAGTACTTC	CASSQEHAGSAYEQYF
-	TRBV27	TRBJ2-7	-	TGTGCCAGCAGTCCCCGACAGGCCTCGCCGCAGTACTTC	CASSPRQASPQYF
TRBD1	TRBV4-1	TRBJ2-5	-	TGCGCCAGCAGCCAACAACGTAATGACAGGGGATGGGAGACCCAGTACTTC	CASSQQRNDRGWETQYF
TRBD1	TRBV9	TRBJ1-6	-	TGTGCCAGCAGCGTAGCCCCAGGGGGTAATTCACCCCTCCACTTT	CASSVAPGGNSPLHF
-	TRBV6-2/TRBV6-3	TRBJ2-5	-	TGTGCCAGCAGTTACTCGGTGGCCGGACAGTATAGACAAGAGACCCAGTACTTC	CASSYSVAGQYRQETQYF
-	TRBV2	TRBJ1-5	few	TGTGCCAGCAGTGAGGTGGGCTTGGGCAATCAGCCCCAGCATTTT	CASSEVGLGNQPQHF
-	TRBV7-9	TRBJ1-6	few	TGTGCCAGCAGCTTTGAACAGGAGAATTCACCCCTCCACTTT	CASSFEQENSPLHF
-	TRBV7-2	TRBJ1-5	-	TGTGCCAGCACCCGACAGGGCAATCAGCCCCAGCATTTT	CASTRQGNQPQHF
TRBD2	TRBV7-2	TRBJ2-7	-	TGTGCCAGCAGCCGGAGTGGGGCGCGGGAGGGCCAAGGGGGCGAGCAGTACTTC	CASSRSGAREGQGGEQYF
TRBD2	TRBV9	TRBJ2-3	-	TGTGCCAGCAGCTTACTAGCGGGCACAGATACGCAGTATTTT	CASSLLAGTDTQYF
-	TRBV4-3	TRBJ2-1	-	TGCGCCAGCAGCAATACACGGACAGATGAGCAGTTCTTC	CASSNTRTDEQFF
-	TRBV6-5	TRBJ2-7	-	TGTGCCAGCACCCCAGACAGGCGCTACGAGCAGTACTTC	CASTPDRRYEQYF
TRBD2	TRBV20-1	TRBJ2-7	-	TGCAGTGCTAGTGACGGGCTAGCGGGAGGGTACTTC	CSASDGLAGGYF
-	TRBV7-2	TRBJ2-1	-	TGTGCCAGCAGCTCTAGCTCCTACAATGAGCAGTTCTTC	CASSSSSYNEQFF
TRBD2	TRBV9	TRBJ2-7	-	TGTGCCAGCAGCGTTAGCGGGGCCGAAGCCTACGAGCAGTACTTC	CASSVSGAEAYEQYF
-	TRBV12-5	TRBJ1-6	-	TGTGCTAGTGGTTTGGGAGACAGTAATTCACCCCTCCACTTT	CASGLGDSNSPLHF
TRBD2	TRBV5-4	TRBJ2-1	few	TGTGCCAGCAGCTTGGATAGCGGGGGAAGCGGTGAGCAGTTCTTC	CASSLDSGGSGEQFF
TRBD1	TRBV6-2/TRBV6-3	TRBJ2-1	-	TGTGCCAGCACCCCCGCCGGACAGGGGGCGGATGAGCAGTTCTTC	CASTPAGQGADEQFF
TRBD2	TRBV3-1/TRBV3-2	TRBJ2-5	once	TGTGCCAGCAGCCCCGCTACCAGGCTAGCGGGGGGAGAGACCCAGTACTTC	CASSPATRLAGGETQYF
-	TRBV10-1	TRBJ1-1	-	TGCGCCAGCAGTGACCCGGACAGACCCACTGAAGCTTTCTTT	CASSDPDRPTEAFF
TRBD1	TRBV5-1	TRBJ1-1	-	TGCGCCAGCAGCTTGGCCCCGGACAGGTACACTGAAGCTTTCTTT	CASSLAPDRYTEAFF
-	TRBV5-6	TRBJ2-4	-	TGTGCCAGCAGCTTGGGACAGAAAAACATTCAGTACTTC	CASSLGQKNIQYF
-	TRBV7-2	TRBJ2-7	once	TGTGCCAGCAGCTCCGGACGAGGAGGCTCCTACGAGCAGTACTTC	CASSSGRGGSYEQYF
-	TRBV19	TRBJ1-6	-	TGTGCCAGTAAAAGTCAGGGGAATTCACCCCTCCACTTT	CASKSQGNSPLHF
-	TRBV12-3/TRBV12-4	TRBJ1-1	-	TGTGCCAGCAGTTTAGGGGGCAACACTGAAGCTTTCTTT	CASSLGGNTEAFF
TRBD1	TRBV27	TRBJ1-4	-	TGTGCCAGCAGTTTTTTTCAGGGGGCTAATGAAAAACTGTTTTTT	CASSFFQGANEKLFF
-	TRBV3-1/TRBV3-2	TRBJ1-1	-	TGTGCCAGCAGCCAAGTAATCTCGTGGGGGCTTGGCACTGAAGCTTTCTTT	CASSQVISWGLGTEAFF
TRBD1	TRBV28	TRBJ2-7	-	TGTGCCAGCAGTTTCTCTACTCTGAGGAGGACAGGGGCTAAGGAGCAGTACTTC	CASSFSTLRRTGAKEQYF
TRBD1	TRBV11-2	TRBJ1-5	-	TGTGCCAGCAGCGGGACAGGTCTGGGCAATCAGCCCCAGCATTTT	CASSGTGLGNQPQHF
TRBD1	TRBV28	TRBJ1-2	-	TGTGCCAGCAGGGGACAGGGGATGATTGGCTACACCTTC	CASRGQGMIGYTF
-	TRBV5-1	TRBJ2-2	-	TGCGCCAGCAGCTTAATGTTGGCGGGGACCGGGGAGCTGTTTTTT	CASSLMLAGTGELFF
TRBD1	TRBV4-3	TRBJ1-1	-	TGCGCCAGCAGCACACGGACAGGGGGTGCCGAAGCTTTCTTT	CASSTRTGGAEAFF
TRBD2	TRBV30	TRBJ2-5	once	TGTGCCTGGAGTCCAGCGGGGGTCCGTCTCGAGACCCAGTACTTC	CAWSPAGVRLETQYF
TRBD1	TRBV19	TRBJ1-1	few	TGTGCCAGTAGTATAGATCCGACAGGGGCCAGGAACACTGAAGCTTTCTTT	CASSIDPTGARNTEAFF
TRBD1	TRBV9	TRBJ2-3	few	TGTGCCAGCAGCGTAGAGGGGGCCCCCCGAGGGACAGATACGCAGTATTTT	CASSVEGAPRGTDTQYF
TRBD2	TRBV5-1	TRBJ2-1	once	TGCGCCAGCAGCCTAGGACACACCTCGACTAGCGGGAGGTGGAATGAGCAGTTCTTC	CASSLGHTSTSGRWNEQFF
TRBD2	TRBV19	TRBJ2-3	-	TGTGCCAGTCGACTAGCGCATAGCACAGATACGCAGTATTTT	CASRLAHSTDTQYF
-	TRBV7-2	TRBJ1-4	-	TGTGCCAGCAGGATAACCGGGACTAATGAAAAACTGTTTTTT	CASRITGTNEKLFF
TRBD1	TRBV23-1	TRBJ1-3	-	TGCGCCAGCAGTCCTAGGACAGGGGCTGGAAACACCATATATTTT	CASSPRTGAGNTIYF
TRBD1	TRBV4-1	TRBJ1-2	few	TGCGCCAGCAGCTCTGGGGGACAGGTAATTTTTAGGGATGGCTACACCTTC	CASSSGGQVIFRDGYTF